This T cell receptor beta chain derives from a study of shared clonotypes between healthy human individuals. Healthy adults negative for HIV, lacking recent acute infections or vaccinations, served as donors. CDR1 and CDR2 (germline): SGHDN, FVKESK. V shed 1 base and J shed 0 bases, with 3 bases lying between them. The CDR3 is 13 amino acids. Using immunoSEQ multiplex PCR, the repertoire was profiled, and TCRdb retains in-frame clones only, with some absent. The sample carries roughly 450,000 clones, 79% recorded once. The study's findings and limits: Measured sharing among donors was expected to vary with sequencing depth.

This clone was detected only a few times. No antigen is known for it. Other DNA sequences in the same sample also yield this CDR3. This clonotype originated in a woman between 35 and 50 years old in good health. Some clones in this sample may be carry-over from other donors' samples. Sequences were obtained from PBMCs. V is TRBV14 and J is TRBJ1-2; no firm D call. The chain's CDR3 is CASSQGANYGYTF. CDR3 nucleotides: TGTGCCAGCAGCCAAGGGGCTAACTATGGCTACACCTTC. The full variable domain, in which reference TRBV14 and TRBJ1-2 provide the parts outside the CDR3, is EAGVTQFPSHSVIEKGQTVTLRCDPISGHDNLYWYRRVMGKEIKFLLHFVKESKQDESGMPNNRFLAERTGGTYSTLKVQPAELEDSGVYFCASSQGANYGYTFGSGTRLTVV.